The clone carrying this T cell receptor (beta chain) was found once. Time point noted: baseline, week 1 (first vaccination visit). The treatment denotes: pre-vaccination baseline after standard-of-care therapy. This sample is drawn from a study of a mutant IDH1 vaccine in newly diagnosed glioma. TCRdb's copy holds only in-frame clones and misses some; the assay was immunoSEQ multiplex PCR. The sample gives around 87,000 clones, approximately 83% of which show up once; around 7% is in the top ten. CDR1 SGHRS and CDR2 YFSETQ come from the germline V gene. V lost 6 bases and J 3 bases, leaving 14 bases between the germline ends. CDR3 size: 14 residues.

The source material was PBMCs, sampled from a glioma patient treated with radiotherapy, temozolomide or both. The clonotype originates from a woman aged 45-59 years with glioma. This sequence joins TRBV5-1 and TRBJ2-3; D is possibly TRBD1 (6 bases). The CDR3 nucleotides are TGCGCCAGCATGGTACAGGGTGTGACAGATACGCAGTATTTT. The encoded protein is CASMVQGVTDTQYF. The variable domain in full, completed from reference TRBV5-1 and TRBJ2-3, reads KAGVTQTPRYLIKTRGQQVTLSCSPISGHRSVSWYQQTPGQGLQFLFEYFSETQRNKGNFPGRFSGRQFSNSRSEMNVSTLELGDSALYLCASMVQGVTDTQYFGPGTRLTVL.